This record looks at one TCR beta chain sequence and its context. Antigen specificity is unknown. This record comes from a study of T cell responses to AZD1222 COVID-19 vaccine. Findings of the study overall: An increase in Spike-specific TCR breadth and depth was observed after two AZD1222 doses. Mapped onto spike, vaccine-associated CD4 TCRs spanned it and were dominant at 160-218 and 743-854.

CDR3 length: 15 residues. The V gene's germline CDR1 is SGHKS and CDR2 YYEKEE (reference sequence). Germline trimming cut 3 bases from V and 4 bases from J; bases unmatched to any gene: 7. The protocol was immunoSEQ multiplex PCR, while the TCRdb copy is restricted to in-frame clones and leaves out a portion. The profile covers 150,000 to 190,000 clones, with approximately 91% appearing a single time and more than 6.5% taken by the ten largest. This specimen was peripheral blood, taken after recovery from COVID-19. The J gene is TRBJ1-1, the V gene TRBV5-5; 9 nucleotides agree with TRBD1. The receptor comes from an adult who had recovered from COVID-19. The CDR3 DNA reads as TGTGCCAGCAGCTCTCCCGGGACAGGGAGCACTGAAGCTTTCTTT. This sequence encodes CASSSPGTGSTEAFF.